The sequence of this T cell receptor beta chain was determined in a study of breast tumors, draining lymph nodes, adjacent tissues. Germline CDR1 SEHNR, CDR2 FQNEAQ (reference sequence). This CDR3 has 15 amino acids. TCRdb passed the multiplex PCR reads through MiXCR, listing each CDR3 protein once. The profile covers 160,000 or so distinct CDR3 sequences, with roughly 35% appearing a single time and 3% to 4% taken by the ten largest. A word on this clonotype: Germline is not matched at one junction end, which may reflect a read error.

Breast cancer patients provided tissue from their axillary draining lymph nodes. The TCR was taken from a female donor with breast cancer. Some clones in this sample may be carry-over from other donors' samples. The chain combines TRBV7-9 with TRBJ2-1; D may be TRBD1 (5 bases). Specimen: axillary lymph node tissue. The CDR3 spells CASSPKGQTHSEQFF. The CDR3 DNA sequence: TGCGCCAGCAGCCCCAAGGGGCAGACGCACAGTGAGCAGTTCTTC.